This T cell receptor (beta chain) was retrieved from a study of T cells after yellow fever vaccination. The overall study: Where fractions had low cell numbers, libraries were prepared from them with the SMART-Seq v4 Ultra Low Input RNA kit.

Each CDR3 protein is one row after TCRdb ran MiXCR on the 5' RACE reads. Altogether about 360,000 distinct CDR3 sequences are present, under 7.5% being singletons, with the ten largest covering approximately 16%. The sample holds a few counts of this clonotype. Its target is not known. Overall study findings and caveats: Weaker overall, the secondary response nonetheless peaked faster (day 5 versus 15).

This CDR3 is 14 amino acids long. Losses at the gene ends were 7 bases for V and 5 bases for J; bases not matched to a gene: 8. The V and J genes are TRBV12-3 or TRBV12-4 and TRBJ2-3, with TRBD2 identical over 8 bases. This clonotype was sampled from a man aged 25-40 years who received the YFV17D yellow fever vaccine. This specimen consisted of PBMCs, obtained 5 days after the yellow fever booster vaccination. This chain's CDR3 is CASTYLAGGDTQYF. The CDR3 DNA reads TGTGCCAGCACCTACCTGGCGGGGGGAGATACGCAGTATTTT.